The 26 T cell receptor beta chains below were found in one sample sequenced in a study of T-cell memory formation after mild COVID-19. From the 5' RACE reads, TCRdb called clonotypes with MiXCR, one entry per CDR3 protein. The sample records about 250,000 distinct CDR3 sequences, around 17% being singletons. Source material: PBMCs or a T cell subset sorted from them (not recorded which). Source of these receptors: a man between 18 and 29 years old who had mild COVID-19 (a few samples of this study predate the infection). Cell type and time point are not known.

For the CDR3, the DNA is TGCGCCAGCAGCTTGGTAGCGGGGGGGCAGGAGACCCAGTACTTC. This sequence encodes CASSLVAGGQETQYF. The rearrangement links TRBV5-1 to TRBJ2-5; 11 bases are shared with TRBD2. Looked up from germline, CDR1 is SGHRS and CDR2 is YFSETQ. J lost 5 bases, V lost 0 bases, and 3 bases had no gene match. The CDR3 is made up of 15 amino acids.

This clonotype was detected a few times. The chain links TRBV6-5 to TRBJ2-5, with D tentatively TRBD1 or TRBD2 (5 bases each). The CDR3 is 15 residues long. Trimming left V 2 bases short and J 0 bases short, with 10 bases between. Germline CDR1 reads MNHEY; CDR2 reads SVGAGI. The CDR3 nucleotides are TGTGCCAGCAGTTACGCAGGGACGTACCAAGAGACCCAGTACTTC. It codes for CASSYAGTYQETQYF.

This clonotype was seen only once. The CDR3 protein is CASREFNEQFF. DNA of the CDR3: TGCGCCAGCAGGGAATTCAATGAGCAGTTCTTC. The chain is built from TRBV10-2 and TRBJ2-1; D not certain. Trimming removed 6 bases at V and 6 bases at J, with 6 bases between. Germline assignment: CDR1 WSHSY and CDR2 SAAADI. The CDR3 is made up of 11 amino acids.

This chain links TRBV20-1 with TRBJ2-6; the D is unclear. V lost 6 bases to trimming and J lost 0 bases, with 9 bases between them. This CDR3 is built from 14 residues. From germline, CDR1 is DFQATT and CDR2 SNEGSKA (reference sequence). The CDR3 region is CSAPPVSGANVLTF. The CDR3 bases are TGCAGTGCCCCCCCGGTCTCTGGGGCCAACGTCCTGACTTTC.

DNA of the CDR3: TGCGCCAGCAGTCAAGGAGGAGGGGATAATGAAAAACTGTTTTTT. Its translation is CASSQGGGDNEKLFF. J is TRBJ1-4 and V is TRBV23-1, with D maybe TRBD1 (5 bases). TRBV23-1 is an ORF for which the function is uncertain. Trimming shortened V by 2 bases and J by 4 bases, and 11 bases separated the two germline ends. CDR3 length equals 15 residues.

This chain joins TRBV11-2 and TRBJ2-3; perhaps TRBD2 as D (6 bases). The length of the CDR3 is 17 residues. Deletions cut 4 bases from V and 1 base from J, with 18 bases between. Germline CDR1 reads SGHAT; CDR2 reads FQNNGV. Written as DNA, the CDR3 is TGTGCCAGCAGCTATCCCCCTAACGGCGGGGGCACAGATACGCAGTATTTT. The encoded protein is CASSYPPNGGGTDTQYF.

The chain has TRBV11-2 and TRBJ2-5; 9 bases match TRBD2. The CDR3 length is 17 residues. Germline trimming cut 1 base from V and 6 bases from J; bases unmatched to any gene: 12. Per the germline V gene, CDR1 is SGHAT and CDR2 is FQNNGV. CDR3 nucleotides: TGTGCCAGCAGCTTAGCCGGTGGCGGGGGGGGCTCGAAGACCCAGTACTTC. It translates to CASSLAGGGGGSKTQYF.

This clonotype was seen a few times. The chain combines TRBV29-1 with TRBJ2-5; 8 bases agree with TRBD2. The CDR3 contains 13 residues. V trimming: 1 base; J trimming: 4 bases; junction bases outside the gene matches: 2. Germline V gene lookup returns CDR1 SQVTM and CDR2 ANQGSEA. This CDR3 reads CSVEAGGSETQYF. Written as DNA, the CDR3 is TGCAGCGTTGAAGCGGGGGGGTCAGAGACCCAGTACTTC.

The chain links TRBV23-1 to TRBJ1-5; D possibly corresponds to TRBD1 (5 bases). TRBV23-1 is sorted into the ORF group, with uncertain function. CDR3 size: 19 residues. V was shortened by 3 bases and J by 0 bases, with 21 bases between the two germline ends. The CDR3 sequence is CASSQSTVKRGYSNQPQHF. CDR3 DNA sequence: TGCGCCAGCAGTCAGTCGACCGTAAAGCGGGGCTATAGCAATCAGCCCCAGCATTTT.

In its sample, this clonotype was seen a few times. In DNA, the CDR3 is TGTGCCAGCAACCGGGGGGGGGCTGAATCTGTGAGGCAGTACGTC. Translation: CASNRGGAESVRQYV. The V gene is TRBV5-6, the J gene TRBJ2-7, with TRBD2 matching over 8 bases. This CDR3 region has 15 residues. Germline V gene data show CDR1 as SGHDT and CDR2 as YYEEEE. V shed 6 bases and J 9 bases; nucleotides not matched to a gene: 17.

The chain uses TRBV7-6 and TRBJ2-7; TRBD1 might be the D (5 bases). Germline CDR1 is SGHVS and CDR2 is FNYEAQ. The length of the CDR3 is 14 residues. Deletions cut 5 bases from V and 2 bases from J, with 13 bases between. The CDR3: CASSQNRRPYEQYF. DNA of the CDR3: TGTGCCAGCAGCCAAAACAGGCGACCCTACGAGCAGTACTTC.

This clonotype has only a few counts. V gene TRBV15 combines with J gene TRBJ1-2; tentatively, D is TRBD1 (5 bases). V lost 8 bases and J 8 bases, leaving 12 bases between the germline ends. Germline CDR1 LNHNV, CDR2 YYDKDF (reference sequence). The CDR3 is 11 residues long. The DNA for the CDR3 is TGTGCCACCTACGGGGCAAGCGGCTACACCTTC. Its translation is CATYGASGYTF.

J is TRBJ2-7 and V is TRBV29-1; unclear D gene. Germline V CDR1 and CDR2: SQVTM, ANQGSEA. Trimming pared 6 bases from V and 0 bases from J, leaving 12 bases between. The CDR3 totals 13 residues. CDR3 region: CSVELALSYEQYF. CDR3 DNA sequence: TGCAGCGTGGAACTCGCCCTCTCCTACGAGCAGTACTTC.

The table lists this clonotype with a few counts. The CDR3 region has the DNA TGCAGTGCTAGGCTACAGGGGGTGGCCGAGACCCAGTACTTC. Protein product: CSARLQGVAETQYF. The gene calls are TRBV20-1 and TRBJ2-5, with TRBD1 matching over 8 bases. The CDR3 is 14 residues long. The V gene end was trimmed by 3 bases and the J gene end by 5 bases; junction bases not matched to a gene: 8. Germline CDR1 reads DFQATT; CDR2 reads SNEGSKA (reference sequence).

This clonotype was counted only a few times. The V gene is TRBV7-8, the J gene TRBJ2-3, with D possibly matching TRBD1 (5 bases). The CDR3 is 16 residues long. The germline gives CDR1 SGHVS, CDR2 FQNEAQ. V gave up 1 base and J gave up 0 bases, with 11 bases separating them. CDR3 protein: CASSLGGGPSTDTQYF. Here the CDR3 DNA reads TGTGCCAGCAGCTTAGGGGGCGGACCTAGCACAGATACGCAGTATTTT.

There are many counts of this clonotype. The chain couples TRBV7-3 to TRBJ1-1, with D tentatively TRBD1 (5 bases). V was cut by 4 bases and J by 1 base, with 13 bases left in between. Germline lookup yields CDR1 SGHTA and CDR2 FQGTGA. The CDR3 loop spans 15 amino acids. In nucleotides, the CDR3 is TGTGCCAGCAGCTGGTCCCCAGGGAGGAACACTGAAGCTTTCTTT. This codes for CASSWSPGRNTEAFF.

The chain employs TRBV11-1 and TRBJ2-7, with TRBD1 identical over 7 bases. The CDR3 is made up of 15 amino acids. Germline CDR1 is SGHAT and CDR2 is FQDESV (reference sequence). V gave up 1 base and J gave up 2 bases; unmatched junction bases: 5. The CDR3 DNA sequence: TGTGCCAGCAGCTTAGGTCGCGACAGGGCCTACGAGCAGTACTTC. As protein: CASSLGRDRAYEQYF.

This clonotype has more than one count but fewer than ten. This sequence joins TRBV24-1 and TRBJ2-1; a weak D match, TRBD2 (6 bases). Trimming pared 7 bases from V and 13 bases from J, leaving 19 bases between. CDR3 length: 13 amino acids. Germline assignment: CDR1 KGHDR and CDR2 SFDVKD. DNA for the CDR3: TGTGCCACCAGGGAGGGACGGGGAATGAACCAGTTCTTC. Amino acid sequence: CATREGRGMNQFF.

The chain links TRBV7-3 to TRBJ2-7; D is undetermined. The V end lost 1 base, the J end lost 1 base, and 8 bases lay between the germline ends. The CDR3 has 14 amino acids. Germline CDR1 is SGHTA and CDR2 is FQGTGA. The CDR3 DNA sequence: TGTGCCAGCAGCTTAAGCCCAGCATCCTACGAGCAGTACTTC. This gives the protein CASSLSPASYEQYF.

V usage is TRBV20-1 and J usage is TRBJ2-3, with a possible D match to TRBD2 (6 bases). The germline V gene has CDR1 DFQATT and CDR2 SNEGSKA (reference sequence). The V end was cut by 3 bases, the J end by 5 bases, with 15 bases between. The CDR3 spans 14 residues. The CDR3 DNA is TGCAGTGCTAGTTTGCGGGGTCGGAGAGATACGCAGTATTTT. Translating gives CSASLRGRRDTQYF.

In its sample, this clonotype was seen a few times. The chain recombines TRBV9 with TRBJ2-3; TRBD1 aligns across 9 bases. This CDR3 has 15 residues. V shed 2 bases and J 3 bases; nucleotides not matched to a gene: 4. CDR1 SGDLS and CDR2 YYNGEE come from the germline V gene. CDR3 in DNA: TGTGCCAGCAGCGTTAGGGACAGGGAGACAGATACGCAGTATTTT. It is translated as CASSVRDRETDTQYF. Complete variable domain (other parts from reference TRBV9 and TRBJ2-3): DSGVTQTPKHLITATGQRVTLRCSPRSGDLSVYWYQQSLDQGLQFLIQYYNGEERAKGNILERFSAQQFPDLHSELNLSSLELGDSALYFCASSVRDRETDTQYFGPGTRLTVL.

The rearrangement joins TRBV9 to TRBJ2-3; 12 positions match TRBD2. The J segment lost 2 bases and the V segment lost 3 bases, leaving 4 bases of the junction unmatched. This CDR3 has 16 residues. The germline gives CDR1 SGDLS, CDR2 YYNGEE. CDR3 nucleotide sequence: TGTGCCAGCAGCGACGGACTAGCGGGGTACACAGATACGCAGTATTTT. It codes for CASSDGLAGYTDTQYF.

The chain uses TRBV7-3 and TRBJ1-2; 7 nucleotides agree with TRBD1. J was trimmed by 1 base and V by 6 bases; bases with no gene match: 8. The germline CDR1 and CDR2 sequences are SGHTA and FQGTGA. This CDR3 comprises 15 residues. As DNA, the CDR3 is TGTGCCAGCAGGTTCGACAGGGACGGTAACTATGGCTACACCTTC. Protein product: CASRFDRDGNYGYTF. The full variable domain, completed using reference TRBV7-3 and TRBJ1-2, is GAGVSQTPSNKVTEKGKYVELRCDPISGHTALYWYRQSLGQGPEFLIYFQGTGAADDSGLPNDRFFAVRPEGSVSTLKIQRTERGDSAVYLCASRFDRDGNYGYTFGSGTRLTVV.

In its sample, this clonotype was seen many times. The chain carries TRBV10-3 and TRBJ2-3; 7 bases match TRBD2. The germline V gene has CDR1 ENHRY and CDR2 SYGVKD. V lost 4 bases and J lost 1; bases outside the gene matches: 14. This CDR3 is built from 18 residues. CDR3 sequence: CAISGSGAARGRTDTQYF. In DNA form, the CDR3 reads TGTGCCATCAGTGGAAGCGGGGCGGCTCGAGGCCGCACAGATACGCAGTATTTT.

This clonotype has just a few counts. V gene TRBV7-9 combines with J gene TRBJ2-3, with 8 bases fitting TRBD2. The CDR3 is 16 residues long. Germline values: CDR1 SEHNR, CDR2 FQNEAQ (reference sequence). Trimming took 3 bases from V and 3 from J; bases not matched to a gene: 8. CDR3 in amino acids: CASSFPTGGPTDTQYF. The CDR3 DNA is TGTGCCAGCAGCTTCCCGACGGGGGGGCCGACAGATACGCAGTATTTT.

This clonotype was seen only a few times. The rearrangement uses TRBV27 and TRBJ2-5; TRBD2 matches at 10 bases. This CDR3 has 15 residues. The junction had 1 base not matched to a gene; V was cut back by 0 bases and J by 3 bases. Germline CDR1 MNHEY, CDR2 SMNVEV (reference sequence). The DNA for the CDR3 is TGTGCCAGCAGTTTATCTCTAGCGGGGGAAGAGACCCAGTACTTC. Encoded protein: CASSLSLAGEETQYF.